The 29 T cell receptor beta chains presented below share a single source sample, sequenced in a study of somatic mutations in cytotoxic T cells in rheumatoid arthritis. Profiled with immunoSEQ multiplex PCR; TCRdb holds only in-frame clones, not every one. Of more than 9,000 clones detected, about 89% appear once; the ten largest clones hold around 14%. Sequenced: CD8+ T cells sorted from blood. The receptors originated from a woman under 30 with rheumatoid arthritis.

The V call is TRBV2, the J call TRBJ1-3, with D unresolved. CDR1 and CDR2 (germline): SNHLY, FYNNEI. V was clipped by 6 bases and J by 0 bases, with 15 bases between them. The CDR3 has 16 amino acids. In nucleotides, the CDR3 is TGTGCCAGCAGAGTACGAGGGTTTAGCTCTGGAAACACCATATATTTT. This sequence encodes CASRVRGFSSGNTIYF.

This chain links TRBV7-9 with TRBJ1-2, with TRBD1 identical over 8 bases. Trimming took 1 base from V and 6 from J; bases not matched to a gene: 4. Germline loops: CDR1 SEHNR, CDR2 FQNEAQ (reference sequence). CDR3 length: 14 residues. The CDR3 sequence: CASSLVDRDHGYTF. The CDR3 DNA reads as TGTGCCAGCAGCTTAGTGGACAGGGACCATGGCTACACCTTC. Looking up the rest from reference TRBV7-9 and TRBJ1-2 gives the full variable domain: DTGVSQNPRHKITKRGQNVTFRCDPISEHNRLYWYRQTLGQGPEFLTYFQNEAQLEKSRLLSDRFSAERPKGSFSTLEIQRTEQGDSAMYLCASSLVDRDHGYTFGSGTRLTVV.

V is TRBV6-6 and J is TRBJ2-3; no definite D call. The CDR3 consists of 13 residues. Trimming shortened V by 8 bases and J by 2 bases, and 11 bases separated the two germline ends. Germline CDR1 and CDR2: MNHNY and SVGAGI (reference sequence). The CDR3, as DNA: TGTGCCAGCCTCGAGAGGAACACAGATACGCAGTATTTT. Translated, it gives CASLERNTDTQYF.

J is TRBJ2-7 and V is TRBV10-3, with D tentatively TRBD1 (5 bases). Trimming removed 7 bases at V and 6 bases at J, with 16 bases between. CDR1 is ENHRY and CDR2 is SYGVKD in the germline V gene. CDR3 length: 13 residues. The chain's CDR3 is CAIMKGDSIEQYF. For the CDR3, the DNA is TGTGCCATCATGAAGGGCGACAGCATCGAGCAGTACTTC.

The chain employs TRBV6-5 and TRBJ2-5, with 8 bases identical to TRBD2. V shed 5 bases and J 4 bases; nucleotides not matched to a gene: 9. The germline CDR1 and CDR2 sequences are MNHEY and SVGAGI. The CDR3 length is 15 residues. CDR3 region: CASSPPSGGPETQYF. As DNA, the CDR3 is TGTGCCAGCAGTCCCCCCTCGGGGGGGCCAGAGACCCAGTACTTC.

The V and J genes are TRBV7-9 and TRBJ1-1, with 12 bases aligning to TRBD1. The germline V gene encodes CDR1 SEHNR and CDR2 FQNEAQ (reference sequence). The trim removed 1 base at V and 5 bases at J, leaving 5 bases unmatched. CDR3 length: 16 amino acids. CDR3 region: CASSLGGQGARTEAFF. The CDR3 nucleotides read TGTGCCAGCAGCTTAGGGGGACAGGGGGCGCGGACTGAAGCTTTCTTT.

The chain carries TRBV13 and TRBJ1-4; the D is unclear. V was clipped by 4 bases and J by 4 bases, with 13 bases between them. The CDR3 consists of 15 residues. In germline, CDR1 is PRHDT, CDR2 FYEKMQ (reference sequence). In DNA form, the CDR3 reads TGTGCCAGCAGCTGGAGACTTATCCTTAATGAAAAACTGTTTTTT. Encoded protein: CASSWRLILNEKLFF.

The chain carries TRBV6-5 and TRBJ1-4; D is unclear. Trimming cost V 7 bases and J 8 bases, with 20 bases left between them. The CDR3 contains 15 residues. The germline V gene has CDR1 MNHEY and CDR2 SVGAGI. The chain's CDR3 is CASTPGNAGYEKLFF. In DNA form, the CDR3 reads TGTGCCAGCACCCCTGGTAATGCCGGGTACGAAAAACTGTTTTTT.

V gene TRBV5-5 combines with J gene TRBJ2-4; no reliable D call. V was cut by 0 bases and J by 0 bases, with 7 bases left in between. The germline V gene encodes CDR1 SGHKS and CDR2 YYEKEE (reference sequence). CDR3 length: 15 amino acids. This CDR3 is CASSLAGKAKNIQYF. The CDR3 region has the DNA TGTGCCAGCAGCTTGGCCGGTAAAGCCAAAAACATTCAGTACTTC.

This chain connects TRBV5-1 to TRBJ2-1; a possible D gene is TRBD2 (6 bases). V lost 0 bases, J lost 5 bases, and 9 bases lay in between. The CDR3 spans 14 residues. Germline V gives CDR1 SGHRS, CDR2 YFSETQ. CDR3 coding DNA: TGCGCCAGCAGCTTGGAAGCGGGTGACAATGAGCAGTTCTTC. Translated: CASSLEAGDNEQFF.

In its sample, this clone was seen a few times. The V call is TRBV19, the J call TRBJ2-1; TRBD2 matches 9 bases. V lost 8 bases to trimming and J lost 4 bases; unmatched junction nucleotides: 12. Germline assignment: CDR1 LNHDA and CDR2 SQIVND (reference sequence). This CDR3 is 16 amino acids long. The CDR3 coding sequence is TGTGCCAGTCTTGGGCTAGCGGGATCCACTTACAATGAGCAGTTCTTC. It specifies CASLGLAGSTYNEQFF.

This clone was observed a single time. The chain employs TRBV14 and TRBJ1-1; D may be TRBD1 (6 bases). Germline V gene sequence: CDR1 SGHDN, CDR2 FVKESK. CDR3 length: 13 residues. Trimming shortened V by 4 bases and J by 8 bases, and 14 bases separated the two germline ends. CDR3 residues: CASSPQGYAEAFF. The CDR3 nucleotides read TGTGCCAGCAGCCCCCAGGGGTATGCAGAAGCTTTCTTT.

This clone was seen more than once but under ten times. The chain carries TRBV11-2 and TRBJ1-2, with TRBD1 matching over 8 bases. The V and J ends lost 4 bases and 5 bases, in that order; junction bases with no gene match: 9. The CDR3 spans 15 residues. Germline lookup yields CDR1 SGHAT and CDR2 FQNNGV. CDR3 protein: CASSSEGQGGYGYTF. CDR3 in DNA: TGTGCCAGCAGCTCGGAAGGACAGGGAGGGTATGGCTACACCTTC.

This chain links TRBV14 with TRBJ1-2; D is undetermined. Germline V gene data show CDR1 as SGHDN and CDR2 as FVKESK. This CDR3 has 15 residues. V was cut by 2 bases and J by 2 bases, with 12 bases left in between. The CDR3 region has the DNA TGTGCCAGCAGCCAACATGTCCCAGGCAACTATGGCTACACCTTC. The encoded protein is CASSQHVPGNYGYTF.

The chain uses TRBV7-3 and TRBJ2-7; D may be TRBD1 (6 bases). The CDR3 has 14 residues. Per germline, CDR1 SGHTA and CDR2 FQGTGA. V was trimmed by 5 bases and J by 1 base, leaving 12 bases between them. This CDR3 is CASSPGVGSYEQYF. Here the CDR3 DNA reads TGTGCCAGCAGCCCAGGGGTCGGATCCTACGAGCAGTACTTC.

The rearrangement joins TRBV27 to TRBJ2-7; 9 bases agree with TRBD1. V lost 5 bases, J lost 6 bases, and 8 bases stayed unmatched. This CDR3 comprises 14 residues. Germline V gene sequence: CDR1 MNHEY, CDR2 SMNVEV (reference sequence). The CDR3 bases are TGTGCCAGCAGTCCGGGACAGGGAAGGGCCGAGCAGTACTTC. Residues: CASSPGQGRAEQYF.

The CDR3 region is CASIQGDNSNQPQHF. The CDR3, as DNA: TGTGCCAGCATCCAGGGGGACAATAGCAATCAGCCCCAGCATTTT. This rearrangement joins TRBV6-5 to TRBJ1-5, with 7 bases lining up with TRBD1. The germline V gene encodes CDR1 MNHEY and CDR2 SVGAGI. The CDR3 consists of 15 residues. With 7 bases clipped from V and 0 bases from J, the junction kept 6 bases outside the gene matches.

V gene TRBV19 combines with J gene TRBJ2-7; D is possibly TRBD1 (5 bases). V gave up 1 base and J gave up 4 bases, with 11 bases separating them. The germline CDR1 and CDR2 sequences are LNHDA and SQIVND (reference sequence). CDR3 length: 14 amino acids. The CDR3 DNA reads as TGTGCCAGTAGTATAGGGGTAGGGGATTACGAGCAGTACTTC. Translation: CASSIGVGDYEQYF.

The rearrangement joins TRBV12-5 to TRBJ2-7, with D tentatively TRBD1 (6 bases). V was clipped by 6 bases and J by 3 bases, with 15 bases between them. The CDR3 length is 14 residues. Germline lookup yields CDR1 LGHNT and CDR2 FRNRAP. CDR3 sequence reads: CASGIGTTYYEQYF. CDR3 nucleotides: TGTGCTAGTGGCATCGGGACAACTTACTACGAGCAGTACTTC.

This chain joins TRBV11-2 and TRBJ2-2; 7 bases agree with TRBD2. The CDR3 has 14 residues. The V gene end was trimmed by 8 bases and the J gene end by 5 bases; junction bases not matched to a gene: 8. In germline, CDR1 is SGHAT, CDR2 FQNNGV. Written as DNA, the CDR3 is TGTGCCAGCCCTCGGGGGGAGGAGACCGGGGAGCTGTTTTTT. It translates to CASPRGEETGELFF.

J is TRBJ2-5 and V is TRBV7-6; maybe TRBD2 (6 bases). The end of the DNA aligns better with TRBJ2-7, so the J call may be wrong. This CDR3 contains 15 residues. Per germline, CDR1 SGHVS and CDR2 FNYEAQ. The CDR3 protein is CASSPGGDASYEQYF. CDR3 coding DNA: TGTGCCAGCAGCCCCGGCGGGGACGCGTCCTACGAGCAGTACTTC.

This clone was picked up one time. The chain couples TRBV11-1 to TRBJ2-5, with TRBD2 identical over 14 bases. CDR3 length: 16 residues. The J segment lost 3 bases and the V segment lost 5 bases, leaving 5 bases of the junction unmatched. The germline gives CDR1 SGHAT, CDR2 FQDESV (reference sequence). CDR3 amino acids: CASSALTSGGEETQYF. The CDR3, as DNA: TGTGCCAGCAGCGCCCTGACTAGCGGGGGGGAAGAGACCCAGTACTTC.

This chain connects TRBV6-4 to TRBJ2-1; 11 nucleotides match TRBD2. The CDR3 loop spans 15 amino acids. CDR1 and CDR2 (germline): MRHNA, SNTAGT. V lost 0 bases, J lost 6 bases, and 1 base stayed unmatched. CDR3 DNA sequence: TGTGCCAGCAGTGACTCTAGCGGGGGGGCCAATGAGCAGTTCTTC. Translated: CASSDSSGGANEQFF.

The chain couples TRBV27 to TRBJ1-5, with D maybe TRBD1 (6 bases). Trimming cost V 7 bases and J 3 bases, with 13 bases left between them. The CDR3 contains 14 residues. CDR1 is MNHEY and CDR2 is SMNVEV in the germline V gene (reference sequence). The CDR3 is CASTQQGTNQPQHF. CDR3 sequence (DNA): TGTGCCAGCACCCAACAGGGTACCAATCAGCCCCAGCATTTT.

Worth noting for this clone: Other nucleotide sequences from this sample produce the same CDR3. The rearrangement links TRBV10-2 to TRBJ1-1, with TRBD1 matching over 7 bases. V lost 7 bases to trimming and J lost 4 bases; unmatched junction nucleotides: 12. CDR1 and CDR2 from the germline V gene are WSHSY and SAAADI. This CDR3 has 15 residues. As DNA, the CDR3 is TGCGCCAGCACAGATTTATCAGGGGGTGGCACTGAAGCTTTCTTT. Amino acid sequence: CASTDLSGGGTEAFF.

The chain couples TRBV7-8 to TRBJ2-7, with 7 bases that match TRBD2. The CDR3 runs to 12 residues. The V gene's germline CDR1 is SGHVS and CDR2 FQNEAQ. Trimming took 3 bases from V and 6 from J; bases not matched to a gene: 2. The CDR3 is CASSLGGAEQYF. The CDR3 DNA sequence: TGTGCCAGCAGCTTGGGAGGGGCCGAGCAGTACTTC. Combining the CDR3 with reference TRBV7-8 and TRBJ2-7 gives the whole variable domain GAGVSQSPRYKVAKRGQDVALRCDPISGHVSLFWYQQALGQGPEFLTYFQNEAQLDKSGLPSDRFFAERPEGSVSTLKIQRTQQEDSAVYLCASSLGGAEQYFGPGTRLTVT.

The chain links TRBV29-1 to TRBJ1-1, with TRBD1 as a possible D gene (5 bases). The germline gives CDR1 SQVTM, CDR2 ANQGSEA. This CDR3 has 13 amino acids. Trimming left V 2 bases short and J 1 base short, with 8 bases between. The CDR3: CSVEQGRNTEAFF. CDR3 in DNA: TGCAGCGTTGAACAGGGTAGGAACACTGAAGCTTTCTTT.

The chain recombines TRBV4-1 with TRBJ1-4; D remains ambiguous. Trimming stripped 4 bases from V and 6 bases from J, with 15 bases between. This CDR3 is built from 15 residues. Germline V CDR1 and CDR2: MGHRA, YSYEKL. CDR3 amino acids: CASSPWYSEDEKLFF. As DNA, the CDR3 is TGCGCCAGCAGCCCTTGGTATTCCGAGGATGAAAAACTGTTTTTT.

This clone was seen once. The V call is TRBV18, the J call TRBJ2-7; the match to TRBD1 covers 7 bases. The ends lost 0 bases at V and 6 bases at J; junction bases unmatched: 8. The CDR3 extends over 15 amino acids. Per the germline V gene, CDR1 is KGHSH and CDR2 is LQKENI. The CDR3 loop reads CASSPPVEGAGEQYF. CDR3 nucleotides: TGTGCCAGCTCACCACCGGTCGAGGGGGCTGGCGAGCAGTACTTC.